The entry below gives a single TCR beta chain sequence along with its context. Antigen unknown. The data are from a study of T cell responses to AZD1222 COVID-19 vaccine. Findings of the study overall: Vaccine-associated CD4 TCRs ranged over spike, dominating at 160-218 and 743-854.

V was pared by 3 bases and J by 3 bases, with 3 bases between. The length of the CDR3 is 12 residues. Generated by immunoSEQ multiplex PCR, the TCRdb table keeps only in-frame clones and is missing some. The sample includes 130,000 or so clones, roughly nine tenths of them seen just once. V gene TRBV12-3 or TRBV12-4 combines with J gene TRBJ1-5; D remains unclear. The sample here was peripheral blood, taken on day 0 of AZD1222 vaccination. The source is an adult in good health. CDR3 in DNA: TGTGCCAGCAGTTTCGACAATCAGCCCCAGCATTTT. It specifies CASSFDNQPQHF.